This T cell receptor (beta chain) was obtained from a study of cytomegalovirus exposure and HLA in healthy donors. This clone has only one observation. The antigen is unknown. Using immunoSEQ multiplex PCR, the repertoire was profiled, and TCRdb retains in-frame clones only, with some absent. The sample holds about 150,000 clones, 86% seen once. Study-wide results and limits: TCR clusters originating in the first cohort tended to co-occur in the 120 validation repertoires, according to a later analysis. Cytomegalovirus status, reportedly, was diagnosed with high specificity and sensitivity by the classifier.

CDR1 SGHKS and CDR2 YYEKEE come from the germline V gene (reference sequence). CDR3 length: 18 amino acids. The junction had 19 bases not matched to a gene; V was cut back by 5 bases and J by 4 bases. Material for sequencing was PBMCs. This chain uses TRBV5-5 with TRBJ2-5, with 8 bases matching TRBD2. The clonotype was recovered from a man younger than 35 in good health and CMV-seropositive. CDR3: CASRPQSGSRRFGETQYF. The DNA for the CDR3 is TGTGCCAGCAGACCTCAGAGCGGGAGTCGTCGATTCGGAGAGACCCAGTACTTC.